This T cell receptor (beta chain) was documented in a study of cytomegalovirus exposure and HLA in healthy donors. At the level of the study: One earlier analysis, a look at some 180 million T cells, found more than 100 million unique TCR beta sequences.

Whole-study findings and limits: Donor immune exposure was known only as CMV serostatus.

Note on this clone: Its cognate antigen is unknown.

The PCR used 60 Vbeta and 13 Jbeta primers. Some clones are missing from TCRdb's copy, which holds only in-frame ones; the method was immunoSEQ multiplex PCR. The data hold around 200,000 clones, with roughly 85% observed a single time. Germline-derived CDR1 and CDR2 are SGHDT and YYEEEE. The V end was cut by 4 bases, the J end by 2 bases, with 15 bases between. This CDR3 contains 15 residues. Sequenced sample: PBMCs. The chain links TRBV5-6 to TRBJ2-5, with a weak D call TRBD2 (6 bases). The TCR comes from a male donor in good health and CMV-seronegative. CDR3 DNA sequence: TGTGCCAGCAGCCCCCGGGGGAGGCTTCAAGAGACCCAGTACTTC. This codes for CASSPRGRLQETQYF.